Presented here are 29 T cell receptor beta chains from one specimen sequenced in a study of blood T cell repertoires in COVID-19. Here immunoSEQ multiplex PCR was the method, and the copy in TCRdb shows in-frame clones only, minus some. The table has 200,000 to 250,000 clones, about 80% seen once; the top ten hold less than 8%. The sequencing sample was made of peripheral blood. These TCRs come from a woman between 50 and 59 years old with acute or convalescent COVID-19.

This clone has a handful of counts. The chain links TRBV6-6 to TRBJ1-6; 7 bases are a match to TRBD1. Trimming removed 2 bases from V and 6 bases from J; junction bases left unmatched: 7. The CDR3 runs to 16 residues. Germline V gene lookup returns CDR1 MNHNY and CDR2 SVGAGI (reference sequence). In DNA, the CDR3 is TGTGCCAGCAGTTACCGCCCGGGACAGAGTAATTCACCCCTCCACTTT. Translation gives CASSYRPGQSNSPLHF.

The rearrangement uses TRBV18 and TRBJ1-1; D not certain. V was clipped by 2 bases and J by 1 base, with 8 bases between them. CDR3 length: 14 amino acids. CDR1 and CDR2 (germline): KGHSH, LQKENI. The CDR3 sequence is CASSPSRGNTEAFF. The CDR3 nucleotides are TGTGCCAGCTCACCAAGTCGAGGGAACACTGAAGCTTTCTTT. Complete variable domain (other parts from reference TRBV18 and TRBJ1-1): NAGVMQNPRHLVRRRGQEARLRCSPMKGHSHVYWYRQLPEEGLKFMVYLQKENIIDESGMPKERFSAEFPKEGPSILRIQQVVRGDSAAYFCASSPSRGNTEAFFGQGTRLTVV.

The chain recombines TRBV3-1 (or the pseudogene TRBV3-2) with TRBJ1-1, with 8 bases lining up with TRBD1. This CDR3 region has 14 residues. Losses at the gene ends were 7 bases for V and 0 bases for J; bases not matched to a gene: 4. CDR1 and CDR2 (germline): LGHDT, YNNKEL (reference sequence). The CDR3 spells CASTRTGLNTEAFF. The CDR3 coding sequence is TGTGCCAGCACCCGGACAGGGCTGAACACTGAAGCTTTCTTT.

The chain carries TRBV11-1 and TRBJ1-1; D is perhaps TRBD1 (5 bases). CDR3 length: 13 residues. Per the germline V gene, CDR1 is SGHAT and CDR2 is FQDESV (reference sequence). V lost 2 bases to trimming and J lost 6 bases, with 10 bases between them. CDR3 in DNA: TGTGCCAGCAGCTTAACGGGGGGGGCTGAAGCTTTCTTT. Its protein product is CASSLTGGAEAFF.

This clone appeared a few times. This chain joins TRBV7-2 and TRBJ2-1; 8 nucleotides agree with TRBD2. The germline CDR1 and CDR2 sequences are SGHTA and FQGNSA. Unmatched junction bases numbered 10, after V lost 2 bases and J lost 7 bases. The CDR3 has 16 residues. The CDR3 coding sequence is TGTGCCAGCAGCTTACTCGGAGCGGGAGAAGTGAATGAGCAGTTCTTC. Translating it yields CASSLLGAGEVNEQFF.

The chain links TRBV5-1 to TRBJ2-1, with TRBD1 as a possible D gene (5 bases). The V end lost 0 bases, the J end lost 6 bases, and 16 bases lay between the germline ends. Germline V gene lookup returns CDR1 SGHRS and CDR2 YFSETQ. The CDR3 totals 16 residues. CDR3 DNA sequence: TGCGCCAGCAGCTTGGTGCCCCAGGGATCCCCCAATGAGCAGTTCTTC. Translated, it gives CASSLVPQGSPNEQFF.

This chain links TRBV11-1 with TRBJ2-1; the match to TRBD2 covers 8 bases. The CDR3 length is 15 residues. Germline lookup yields CDR1 SGHAT and CDR2 FQDESV (reference sequence). Trimming at V came to 5 bases and at J to 7 bases, leaving 10 bases not matched to a gene. The CDR3 reads CASSTGGATGNEQFF. Written as DNA, the CDR3 is TGTGCCAGCAGCACCGGGGGGGCCACGGGAAATGAGCAGTTCTTC.

The chain uses TRBV6-5 and TRBJ1-5; D not certain. The germline V gene has CDR1 MNHEY and CDR2 SVGAGI. The V end lost 6 bases, the J end lost 1 base, and 7 bases lay between the germline ends. The CDR3 has 13 amino acids. In DNA form, the CDR3 reads TGTGCCAGCAGATCTCGGAGCAATCAGCCCCAGCATTTT. Translated: CASRSRSNQPQHF.

This chain joins TRBV3-1 (or the pseudogene TRBV3-2) and TRBJ2-1; TRBD2 agrees at 10 bases. Looked up from germline, CDR1 is LGHDT and CDR2 is YNNKEL (reference sequence). This CDR3 has 18 amino acids. Trimming cost V 0 bases and J 4 bases; bases outside gene matches: 9. For the CDR3, the DNA is TGTGCCAGCAGCCAAGATGTGGCTAGCGGGGGTCCATACAATGAGCAGTTCTTC. As protein: CASSQDVASGGPYNEQFF.

The chain links TRBV7-9 to TRBJ2-3; TRBD2 might be the D (5 bases). The CDR3 is 16 amino acids. Germline values: CDR1 SEHNR, CDR2 FQNEAQ (reference sequence). V dropped 2 bases and J dropped 4 bases, with 16 bases sitting between them. As DNA, the CDR3 is TGTGCCAGCAGCTTAAAGGGCGGGCCGGAGGCAGATACGCAGTATTTT. Translation: CASSLKGGPEADTQYF.

This clone was counted between two and nine times. The chain employs TRBV5-4 and TRBJ1-1, with TRBD1 matching over 9 bases. CDR3 size: 14 residues. Germline V gives CDR1 SGHNT, CDR2 YYREEE (reference sequence). V was clipped by 4 bases and J by 5 bases; unmatched bases: 6. The CDR3 nucleotides are TGTGCCAGCAGCCCCGGGACAGGGAAGACTGAAGCTTTCTTT. As protein: CASSPGTGKTEAFF.

This clone was seen just once. V is TRBV5-1 and J is TRBJ2-3; 8 bases are shared with TRBD1. The CDR3 runs to 14 residues. Germline loops: CDR1 SGHRS, CDR2 YFSETQ. Trimming cost V 4 bases and J 3 bases; bases outside gene matches: 4. CDR3 residues: CASSADRATDTQYF. The CDR3 DNA follows: TGCGCCAGCAGCGCGGACAGGGCGACAGATACGCAGTATTTT.

This chain uses TRBV30 with TRBJ2-7; possible D gene TRBD1, 5 bases. The CDR3 length is 13 residues. Per the germline V gene, CDR1 is GTSNPN and CDR2 is SVGIG (reference sequence). Trimming pared 4 bases from V and 1 base from J, leaving 11 bases between. The CDR3 reads CAWNGAYSYEQYF. CDR3 sequence (DNA): TGTGCCTGGAATGGGGCCTATTCCTACGAGCAGTACTTC.

V is TRBV19 and J is TRBJ2-3; 7 nucleotides agree with TRBD2. The V and J ends lost 3 bases and 1 base, in that order; junction bases with no gene match: 1. The CDR3 spans 14 residues. Germline lookup yields CDR1 LNHDA and CDR2 SQIVND (reference sequence). The CDR3 DNA is TGTGCCAGTAGTATTGCGGGGGGCACAGATACGCAGTATTTT. This codes for CASSIAGGTDTQYF.

This clone was picked up one time. The genes are TRBV28 and TRBJ2-1; TRBD2 agrees at 12 bases. The trim removed 6 bases at V and 8 bases at J, leaving 11 bases unmatched. This CDR3 is built from 16 residues. CDR1 is MDHEN and CDR2 is SYDVKM in the germline V gene. CDR3 nucleotide sequence: TGTGCCAGCAGGCCCACCGGGACTAGCGGGTTCTATGAGCAGTTCTTC. This sequence encodes CASRPTGTSGFYEQFF. Based on the CDR3 plus reference TRBV28 and TRBJ2-1, the full variable domain is DVKVTQSSRYLVKRTGEKVFLECVQDMDHENMFWYRQDPGLGLRLIYFSYDVKMKEKGDIPEGYSVSREKKERFSLILESASTNQTSMYLCASRPTGTSGFYEQFFGPGTRLTVL.

CDR3 amino acids: CASSMTGDGSPLHF. The CDR3 coding sequence is TGCGCCAGCAGCATGACAGGGGATGGCTCACCCCTCCACTTT. The chain joins TRBV5-1 to TRBJ1-6; 8 nucleotides align to TRBD1. The CDR3 runs 14 residues. CDR1 SGHRS and CDR2 YFSETQ come from the germline V gene. J was trimmed by 10 bases and V by 4 bases; bases with no gene match: 7.

The genes are TRBV13 and TRBJ2-2, with D perhaps matching TRBD2 (6 bases). CDR3 length: 17 residues. Germline loops: CDR1 PRHDT, CDR2 FYEKMQ (reference sequence). V was cut by 1 base and J by 6 bases, with 18 bases left in between. The CDR3 nucleotides are TGTGCCAGCAGCTTAGCTGCAGGGAGGACTGGCTCCGGGGAGCTGTTTTTT. Amino acid sequence: CASSLAAGRTGSGELFF. The entire variable domain, with the rest obtained from reference TRBV13 and TRBJ2-2, is as follows: AAGVIQSPRHLIKEKRETATLKCYPIPRHDTVYWYQQGPGQDPQFLISFYEKMQSDKGSIPDRFSAQQFSDYHSELNMSSLELGDSALYFCASSLAAGRTGSGELFFGEGSRLTVL.

This clone came up a few times. V is TRBV11-1 and J is TRBJ1-4, with D tentatively TRBD1 (5 bases). The germline V and J ends were trimmed by 2 bases and 5 bases, with 12 bases remaining between them. This CDR3 has 15 amino acids. Germline V CDR1 and CDR2: SGHAT, FQDESV (reference sequence). CDR3 nucleotides: TGTGCCAGCAGCTTATCCGGGGGTTTAAATGAAAAACTGTTTTTT. This codes for CASSLSGGLNEKLFF. Full variable domain (missing parts from reference TRBV11-1 and TRBJ1-4): EAEVAQSPRYKITEKSQAVAFWCDPISGHATLYWYRQILGQGPELLVQFQDESVVDDSQLPKDRFSAERLKGVDSTLKIQPAELGDSAMYLCASSLSGGLNEKLFFGSGTQLSVL.

The rearrangement uses TRBV5-1 and TRBJ2-1; the match to TRBD2 covers 9 bases. The germline V gene has CDR1 SGHRS and CDR2 YFSETQ. J was trimmed by 9 bases and V by 0 bases; bases with no gene match: 4. The CDR3 is 14 residues long. This CDR3 is CASSLGSGGSEQFF. The DNA for the CDR3 is TGCGCCAGCAGCTTGGGTAGCGGGGGTAGTGAGCAGTTCTTC. Variable domain in full (rest from reference TRBV5-1 and TRBJ2-1): KAGVTQTPRYLIKTRGQQVTLSCSPISGHRSVSWYQQTPGQGLQFLFEYFSETQRNKGNFPGRFSGRQFSNSRSEMNVSTLELGDSALYLCASSLGSGGSEQFFGPGTRLTVL.

The chain's CDR3 is CASSDRDSYNEQFF. Here the CDR3 DNA reads TGCGCCAGCAGCGACCGGGACAGTTACAATGAGCAGTTCTTC. J is TRBJ2-1 and V is TRBV5-1; 7 bases match TRBD1. The CDR3 extends over 14 amino acids. The germline gives CDR1 SGHRS, CDR2 YFSETQ. V lost 4 bases to trimming and J lost 4 bases; unmatched junction nucleotides: 5.

V gene TRBV5-6 combines with J gene TRBJ1-3; no clear D gene. The CDR3 spans 17 residues. Germline lookup yields CDR1 SGHDT and CDR2 YYEEEE. V was trimmed by 0 bases and J by 7 bases, leaving 20 bases between them. CDR3 sequence (DNA): TGTGCCAGCAGCTTGGGACTGATGGGAGTGGGCGGCAACACCATATATTTT. Translation: CASSLGLMGVGGNTIYF. The entire variable domain, with the rest obtained from reference TRBV5-6 and TRBJ1-3, is as follows: DAGVTQSPTHLIKTRGQQVTLRCSPKSGHDTVSWYQQALGQGPQFIFQYYEEEERQRGNFPDRFSGHQFPNYSSELNVNALLLGDSALYLCASSLGLMGVGGNTIYFGEGSWLTVV.

This clone appeared a few times. This chain uses TRBV6-2 or TRBV6-3 with TRBJ2-5; 7 bases map to TRBD2. The CDR3 consists of 16 residues. The V segment lost 0 bases and the J segment 3 bases; nucleotides outside the gene matches: 7. Germline V gives CDR1 MNHEY, CDR2 SVGEGT. CDR3 in amino acids: CASSYSPGLGEETQYF. In DNA form, the CDR3 reads TGTGCCAGCAGTTACTCGCCCGGACTAGGGGAAGAGACCCAGTACTTC.

The rearrangement uses TRBV9 and TRBJ2-2; TRBD1 might be the D (6 bases). This CDR3 has 15 residues. Germline CDR1 is SGDLS and CDR2 is YYNGEE. Trimming took off 0 bases at V and 6 bases at J, with 12 bases between the two ends. CDR3 sequence: CASSVGGQQSGELFF. The CDR3 nucleotides are TGTGCCAGCAGCGTAGGTGGACAGCAATCCGGGGAGCTGTTTTTT.

The chain uses TRBV5-1 and TRBJ1-1; a weak D match, TRBD1 (6 bases). Germline V CDR1 and CDR2: SGHRS, YFSETQ. The CDR3 length is 16 residues. Trimming pared 0 bases from V and 5 bases from J, leaving 17 bases between. As DNA, the CDR3 is TGCGCCAGCAGCTTGGTTCGGGACAAGACCAAAACTGAAGCTTTCTTT. It yields the protein CASSLVRDKTKTEAFF.

The chain has TRBV28 and TRBJ2-1, with 10 nucleotides matching TRBD1. The CDR3 sequence is 15 residues long. Trimming cost V 6 bases and J 7 bases; bases outside gene matches: 9. CDR1 is MDHEN, CDR2 SYDVKM, per germline. The CDR3 loop reads CASRTGTGVANEQFF. For the CDR3, the DNA is TGTGCCAGCAGGACCGGGACAGGGGTAGCAAATGAGCAGTTCTTC.

The chain recombines TRBV28 with TRBJ1-6; tentative D call: TRBD1 (5 bases). From germline, CDR1 is MDHEN and CDR2 SYDVKM. The CDR3 consists of 14 residues. V was clipped by 7 bases and J by 6 bases, with 13 bases between them. The CDR3 reads CASNRLTVNSPLHF. The CDR3 region has the DNA TGTGCCAGCAACCGCCTGACAGTTAATTCACCCCTCCACTTT.

The CDR3 protein is CASSPNRNQPQHF. For the CDR3, the DNA is TGTGCCAGCAGTCCGAATAGAAATCAGCCCCAGCATTTT. The V gene is TRBV12-3 or TRBV12-4, the J gene TRBJ1-5; unclear D gene. The CDR3 runs to 13 residues. Trimming removed 5 bases at V and 4 bases at J, with 9 bases between.

The chain couples TRBV7-2 to TRBJ2-7; TRBD2 aligns across 7 bases. The germline gives CDR1 SGHTA, CDR2 FQGNSA. CDR3 length: 14 residues. Losses at the gene ends were 2 bases for V and 2 bases for J; bases not matched to a gene: 3. The CDR3 coding sequence is TGTGCCAGCAGCTTAAGCGGGGAAGCCTACGAGCAGTACTTC. This codes for CASSLSGEAYEQYF.

This clone appeared a few times. The chain uses TRBV28 and TRBJ2-7, with a tentative D call TRBD2 (5 bases). The CDR3 runs to 15 residues. Germline V CDR1 and CDR2: MDHEN, SYDVKM. The ends were cut back, 2 bases at V and 1 base at J, with 12 bases in the middle. CDR3 DNA sequence: TGTGCCAGCAGTTTAACCCGGGGTCCTTCCTACGAGCAGTACTTC. Translating gives CASSLTRGPSYEQYF.